What follows is one T cell receptor (beta chain) and its context. This clone showed up just once. There is no known antigen for this receptor. No base quality information exists; no much larger clone differs at one position. Each PCR received spiked-in synthetic TCR analog templates so that absolute template abundance could be estimated from read counts. Using the immunoSEQ assay, TCRbeta CDR3 regions were amplified from genomic DNA with bias-controlled V and J gene primers. Sequencing of rearranged TCRbeta segments was performed at approximately 20X coverage. Per the original workflow: Sequencing errors were corrected by clustering, and CDR3s were annotated against IMGT so that V, D and J genes could be assigned. Downstream analyses used only productive TCRbeta rearrangements and left out out-of-frame or stop-codon sequences. Clonality was computed as one minus Shannon entropy normalized by the log of the number of unique productive sequences. Clones differing between time points or between blood and tumor were identified by Fisher's exact test with Benjamini-Hochberg correction at adjusted p below 0.01. Sourced from immuneACCESS, this table was stored by TCRdb with only in-frame sequences that have V and J called. A share of the clones is absent; for the studies checked, an unresolved V gene accounts for under half, and the remainder has no known explanation. V and J calls plus clone size are reproduced from that table; the DNA served to infer D and trimming. The sample has more than 35,000 clones on record, around four fifths of them singletons. Over 12% of the sample is held by the ten biggest clonotypes.

The data were taken from a study of PD-L1 blockade in urothelial cancer (TCRdb year 2017). At the level of the whole study: Therapy was started in the mid-2010s for all patients, and atezolizumab 1,200 mg was administered intravenously every 3 weeks. About 85% of the 29 patients were identified as males with urothelial cancer of bladder origin, and a prior smoking history was reported by 18 of 29 patients. An ECOG performance status of 0 or 1 was recorded for the patients, and 0 to 3 prior chemotherapy regimens had been received by the patients. Blood samples were analyzed at two time points: 3 weeks after treatment start (second dose) and 6 weeks after treatment start. Blood samples gave a median of approximately 150,000 T cells and approximately 85,000 unique TCRs, with a median clonality of 0.080. Somatic, immune and clinical correlates of response to PD-L1 blockade with atezolizumab in urothelial cancer were the focus of an exploratory multi-omic analysis. Pretreatment tumor samples, along with matched peripheral blood serially collected before and after atezolizumab treatment, were subjected to TCR sequencing. Progression-free survival longer than 6 months counted as durable clinical benefit, and TCR features were additionally tested against both progression-free and overall survival. In the same patients, pretreatment tumors underwent whole exome sequencing and RNA sequencing in addition to TCR sequencing. Durable clinical benefit was achieved by nine patients but not by the remaining 20. Pretreatment blood TCR-seq was available for twenty-nine patients, at least one posttreatment blood collection was obtained for some 24 patients, and tumor TCR-seq was available for some 24 patients.

Counted from cysteine to phenylalanine, this CDR3 has 17 amino acids. The only DNA kept is the CDR3, 51 bases in frame from the first base. CDR1 is given as ENHRY and CDR2 as SYGVKD, both from the germline V gene. Compared with germline, V lacks 7 bases and J lacks 5 bases; bases without a gene match: 17. Broader findings and caveats from the paper: Because the sample size was small (n ≈ 27) and many exploratory analyses were performed, the results are intended to be hypothesis-generating. Improved progression-free and overall survival was found to be associated with pretreatment peripheral blood TCR clonality below the median. Among patients with durable benefit, tumor-associated TCR clones showed greater expansion in peripheral blood 3 weeks after treatment started (n ≈ 23, p = 0.022).

This sample's time point label indicates: pretreatment peripheral blood. The cohort comprised fewer than 35 patients with locally advanced or metastatic urothelial carcinoma treated at Memorial Sloan Kettering on a trial protocol. Peripheral blood mononuclear cells were collected from each patient pretreatment and during treatment, giving between 1 and 8 total time points per patient. The Qiagen DNeasy Blood extraction kit was used to purify genomic DNA from total PBMCs and tumor samples. PBMCs were collected pretreatment and during treatment, and were isolated and stored as previously described. The sequence was collected from a man at least 80 years old with urothelial cancer. The material sequenced was PBMCs, taken around atezolizumab (anti-PD-L1) treatment. The chain links TRBV10-3 with TRBJ2-1, with 7 junctional bases fitting TRBD2. CDR3 region: CAIMDPALAGEDNEQFF. Read as DNA, the sequence is TGTGCCATCATGGATCCCGCTTTGGCGGGAGAGGACAATGAGCAGTTCTTC.